Here is one TCR beta chain with its context. Its binding antigen is unknown. Base qualities were left out, and no much larger clone turns up one base away. These data come from a study of CD8 T cells in Susac syndrome (dated by TCRdb to 2018 to 2020). Some background on the complete study: Of the Susac syndrome patients who were sequenced, 8 or 9 were in clinical remission while six had clinically active disease. Whether CD8+ T cell activation and differentiation in Susac syndrome was antigen driven was tested using repertoire sequencing. At blood withdrawal, Susac syndrome patients were either therapy-naive, taking corticosteroids (in some cases with IVIg as well), or taking IVIg alone. General findings and caveats noted by the study authors: The number of individuals in the TCR sequencing and HLA analysis was recognized as being relatively small. The CD4+ T cell repertoire of patients with Susac syndrome showed no detectable clonal expansion.

From cysteine to phenylalanine, the CDR3 is 12 amino acids long. Of the read, only the CDR3 DNA is kept; its 36 bases are in frame from base 1. Trimming removed 3 bases from V and 7 bases from J, leaving 11 bases between the germline ends. The germline V gene provides CDR1 SQVTM and CDR2 ANQGSEA. RNA was extracted using the RNeasy kit, and roughly 0.45 to 1 ug of the RNA was reverse transcribed with random hexamers. TCR beta CDR3 regions were amplified with the immunoSEQ multiplex PCR assay covering 54 Vbeta and 13 Jbeta segments. To correct PCR amplification bias, a synthetic template baseline was used for both primer optimization and computational correction. Regarding the original processing steps: Only productive sequences were kept, with reads annotated to V, D and J genes according to IMGT and analyzed in immunoSEQ Analyzer. Clonality was computed as one minus Shannon entropy normalized by log2 of the number of productive unique sequences. For each patient and control, public and private clones were evaluated among the 100 most prevalent clones. Clones were defined as Susac-specific when absent from the healthy and MS cohorts, from over 950 published viral clones and from other ImmuneACCESS disease sequences. In TCRdb, the public reads were trimmed at Q25 with fastp and aligned with MiXCR, with productive beta chains retained. Merged by CDR3 protein, the rows form single entries marked with the most common genes and DNA. These V and J calls rely on TCRdb rather than the paper's analysis. The sample data list 150,000 or so distinct CDR3 sequences, and roughly 95% of these were observed just once. Of the sample, less than 0.15% falls within the top ten clones.

Peripheral blood CD8+ and CD4+ T cells from healthy donors, Susac syndrome patients and multiple sclerosis patients were profiled using high-throughput TCR beta sequencing. The Susac syndrome patients fulfilled recently defined diagnostic criteria for either definite or probable disease. CD8+ TEMRA cells were enriched by FACS, while bulk CD8+ and CD4+ T cells were purified by magnetic negative isolation. Blood was drawn into EDTA tubes, processed within 24 hours, and PBMCs were isolated by density gradient centrifugation. PBMCs intended for TCR sequencing were cryopreserved in liquid nitrogen and were subsequently thawed in a 37 degrees C water bath. The sorted or isolated CD4+, CD8+ and CD8+ TEMRA cells reached a purity of at least 90%.

Source material: CD4+ T cells from PBMCs. The rearranged segments are TRBV29-1 and TRBJ2-3; TRBD1 is perhaps the D gene, given 6 matching bases. The source of this sequence is a human donor with Susac syndrome. The CDR3 amino acid sequence is: CSVEQGQHTQYF. The nucleotide sequence reads as follows: TGCAGCGTTGAGCAAGGACAGCATACGCAGTATTTT.